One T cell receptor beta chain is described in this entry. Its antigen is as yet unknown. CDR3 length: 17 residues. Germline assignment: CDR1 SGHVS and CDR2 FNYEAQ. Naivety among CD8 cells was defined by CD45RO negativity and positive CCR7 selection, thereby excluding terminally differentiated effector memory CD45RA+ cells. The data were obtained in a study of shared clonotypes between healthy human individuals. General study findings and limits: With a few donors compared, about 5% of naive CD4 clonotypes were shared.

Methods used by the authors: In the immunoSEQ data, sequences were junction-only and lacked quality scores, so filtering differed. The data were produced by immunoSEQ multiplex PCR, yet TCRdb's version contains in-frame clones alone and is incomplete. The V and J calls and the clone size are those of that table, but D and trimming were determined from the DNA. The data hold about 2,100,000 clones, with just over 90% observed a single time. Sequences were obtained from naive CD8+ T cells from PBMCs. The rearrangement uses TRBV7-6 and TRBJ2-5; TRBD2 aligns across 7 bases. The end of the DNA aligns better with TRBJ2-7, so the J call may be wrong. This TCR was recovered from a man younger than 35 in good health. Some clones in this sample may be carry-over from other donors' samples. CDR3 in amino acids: CASSPLPGLAAVYEQYF. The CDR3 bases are TGTGCCAGCAGCCCCCTCCCAGGGCTAGCGGCTGTTTACGAGCAGTACTTC.